One sample yielded the 25 T cell receptor beta chains listed below, sequenced in a study of Ad26.COV2.S vaccination and SARS-CoV-2 variants. Here immunoSEQ multiplex PCR was the method, and the copy in TCRdb shows in-frame clones only, minus some. Of approximately 460,000 clones in the sample, approximately 90% were seen once. Regarding treatment: around 19 received Ad26.COV2.S at low or high dose, single or two shots; five or six received placebo; per-sample allocation not given. Each sample was drawn 63 days after the first injection (of vaccine or placebo). The sample consisted of peripheral blood, taken in a trial of Ad26.COV2.S vaccine versus placebo. The receptor set was obtained from a person aged 18-65 years who received the Ad26.COV2.S COVID-19 vaccine or a placebo.

The rearrangement joins TRBV7-2 to TRBJ2-4, with D perhaps matching TRBD2 (7 bases). Germline loops: CDR1 SGHTA, CDR2 FQGNSA. The V end lost 1 base, the J end lost 7 bases, and 14 bases lay between the germline ends. The CDR3 contains 15 residues. The CDR3 reads CASSLDHGGQNIQYF. CDR3 DNA: TGTGCCAGCAGCTTAGATCACGGGGGGCAGAACATTCAGTACTTC.

The CDR3 loop reads CASSDPKREDYEQYF. For the CDR3, the DNA is TGCGCCAGCAGCGACCCTAAGCGGGAGGACTACGAGCAGTACTTC. The gene calls are TRBV5-1 and TRBJ2-7, with TRBD2 matching over 9 bases. Germline-derived CDR1 and CDR2 are SGHRS and YFSETQ. The length of the CDR3 is 15 residues. The V gene end was trimmed by 4 bases and the J gene end by 3 bases; junction bases not matched to a gene: 8.

Concerning this clone: Distinct nucleotide sequences in the sample also encode this CDR3. The rearrangement links TRBV27 to TRBJ1-5; D gene unclear. This CDR3 region has 14 residues. Trimming removed 10 bases at V and 1 base at J, with 14 bases between. From germline, CDR1 is MNHEY and CDR2 SMNVEV (reference sequence). CDR3 region: CATSKTGSNQPQHF. The CDR3 DNA reads as TGTGCCACCTCAAAAACTGGGAGCAATCAGCCCCAGCATTTT.

This rearrangement joins TRBV4-1 to TRBJ2-1; 7 nucleotides align to TRBD1. After removal of 1 base from V and 3 bases from J, the junction contained 9 bases not matched to a gene. The CDR3 has 17 residues. CDR1 is MGHRA and CDR2 is YSYEKL in the germline V gene. CDR3 in amino acids: CASSQARGTDLYNEQFF. The DNA of the CDR3 is TGCGCCAGCAGCCAAGCAAGGGGGACAGACCTCTACAATGAGCAGTTCTTC.

V gene TRBV6-5 combines with J gene TRBJ2-3; D unresolved. This CDR3 contains 15 residues. The V gene lost 0 bases and the J gene lost 0 bases, with 7 bases spanning the gap. CDR1 and CDR2 (germline): MNHEY, SVGAGI. The DNA for the CDR3 is TGTGCCAGCAGTTACTCGGCCAGTAGCACAGATACGCAGTATTTT. Amino acids: CASSYSASSTDTQYF.

This chain joins TRBV11-3 and TRBJ2-2; perhaps D is TRBD1 or TRBD2 (7 bases each). The CDR3 consists of 16 residues. V lost 5 bases, J lost 5 bases, and 18 bases lay in between. CDR1 SGHNT and CDR2 YENEEA come from the germline V gene. DNA of the CDR3: TGTGCCAGCAGCCCGCCAAACAGGGGAGGGACCGGGGAGCTGTTTTTT. Its protein product is CASSPPNRGGTGELFF.

V usage is TRBV24-1 and J usage is TRBJ1-5, with TRBD1 matching 9 bases. V lost 0 bases and J lost 6; bases outside the gene matches: 5. Germline loops: CDR1 KGHDR, CDR2 SFDVKD. CDR3 length: 16 amino acids. CDR3 sequence reads: CATSDLRGTGFQPQHF. In nucleotides, the CDR3 is TGTGCCACCAGTGATTTGCGTGGGACAGGGTTTCAGCCCCAGCATTTT.

The chain couples TRBV6-1 to TRBJ1-5; no definite D call. This CDR3 is built from 12 residues. Looked up from germline, CDR1 is MNHNS and CDR2 is SASEGT. Trimming removed 3 bases from V and 8 bases from J, with 8 bases in between. The CDR3 loop reads CASSDPLEPQHF. The CDR3 DNA sequence: TGTGCCAGCAGTGACCCCTTGGAGCCCCAGCATTTT.

The chain links TRBV6-2 or TRBV6-3 to TRBJ2-7; D is undetermined. Trimming removed 2 bases from V and 7 bases from J, with 12 bases in between. CDR3 length: 13 amino acids. Germline V gene data show CDR1 as MNHEY and CDR2 as SVGEGT. CDR3 loop: CASSYVQLREQYF. The CDR3 DNA follows: TGTGCCAGCAGTTACGTCCAGCTTAGAGAGCAGTACTTC.

This chain links TRBV6-5 with TRBJ2-5; 14 nucleotides agree with TRBD2. The germline V gene encodes CDR1 MNHEY and CDR2 SVGAGI. The junction had 1 base not matched to a gene; V was cut back by 2 bases and J by 5 bases. The CDR3 has 15 residues. The DNA for the CDR3 is TGTGCCAGCAGTTACAGGACTAGCGGGGGGGAGACCCAGTACTTC. Amino acid sequence: CASSYRTSGGETQYF.

V usage is TRBV4-2 and J usage is TRBJ2-1; TRBD2 matches 7 bases. Germline loops: CDR1 LGHNA, CDR2 YNFKEQ. This CDR3 contains 17 residues. With V trimmed by 1 base and J by 15 bases, 21 bases remained unmatched. The CDR3 DNA sequence: TGTGCCAGCAGCCAAGGATCCTCTAAGTTGGGGAGGGCCAGGTTGTTCTTC. This gives the protein CASSQGSSKLGRARLFF.

The J gene is TRBJ1-2, the V gene TRBV6-2 or TRBV6-3, with D possibly being TRBD1 (5 bases). CDR3 size: 14 residues. The V end lost 4 bases, the J end lost 6 bases, and 15 bases lay between the germline ends. Germline lookup yields CDR1 MNHEY and CDR2 SVGEGT. The CDR3 reads CASSSPPEGNGYTF. DNA for the CDR3: TGTGCCAGCAGTTCCCCACCTGAGGGGAATGGCTACACCTTC.

The V call is TRBV9, the J call TRBJ1-3; D not certain. The V gene's germline CDR1 is SGDLS and CDR2 YYNGEE. Trimming took off 0 bases at V and 0 bases at J, with 10 bases between the two ends. This CDR3 comprises 16 residues. CDR3 sequence: CASSVGALSSGNTIYF. The CDR3 nucleotides read TGTGCCAGCAGCGTAGGGGCTCTGAGCTCTGGAAACACCATATATTTT.

The chain couples TRBV10-2 to TRBJ1-1; D gene uncertain. Deletions cut 5 bases from V and 3 bases from J, with 13 bases between. Germline CDR1 and CDR2: WSHSY and SAAADI. The CDR3 covers 14 residues. CDR3 nucleotide sequence: TGCGCCAGCAGTCTGGACGGCGGGTACACTGAAGCTTTCTTT. Translating it yields CASSLDGGYTEAFF.

This clone was counted between two and nine times. The rearrangement uses TRBV4-3 and TRBJ1-2; possibly TRBD1 for D (6 bases). In germline, CDR1 is LGHNA, CDR2 YSLEER. Trimming stripped 4 bases from V and 4 bases from J, with 16 bases between. The CDR3 covers 15 residues. CDR3 protein: CASSRTVTGFYGYTF. CDR3 sequence (DNA): TGCGCCAGCAGCCGGACCGTTACAGGGTTCTATGGCTACACCTTC.

This clone was counted between two and nine times. The V and J genes are TRBV18 and TRBJ1-5, with 9 positions matching TRBD1. The V segment lost 2 bases and the J segment 7 bases; nucleotides outside the gene matches: 12. CDR1 and CDR2 (germline): KGHSH, LQKENI. CDR3 length: 17 amino acids. The CDR3 here is CASSPTGAGTGIQPQHF. The CDR3 bases are TGTGCCAGCTCACCAACGGGGGCCGGGACAGGGATCCAGCCCCAGCATTTT.

The V and J genes are TRBV10-3 and TRBJ2-3; TRBD1 matches 8 bases. V shed 7 bases and J 4 bases; nucleotides not matched to a gene: 7. Germline loops: CDR1 ENHRY, CDR2 SYGVKD. The CDR3 totals 14 residues. The CDR3 is CAINKQGDPDTQYF. The CDR3 nucleotides read TGTGCCATCAATAAACAGGGGGATCCAGATACGCAGTATTTT.

The rearrangement uses TRBV12-3 or TRBV12-4 and TRBJ1-2; unclear D gene. The CDR3 loop spans 13 amino acids. Trimming pared 2 bases from V and 7 bases from J, leaving 11 bases between. Here the CDR3 DNA reads TGTGCCAGCAGTTTACCGGCGGAGCTTGGCTACACCTTC. Translating it yields CASSLPAELGYTF.

J is TRBJ2-5 and V is TRBV5-1; D is perhaps TRBD2 (7 bases). V was trimmed by 4 bases and J by 5 bases, leaving 15 bases between them. This CDR3 has 14 amino acids. Germline values: CDR1 SGHRS, CDR2 YFSETQ. In nucleotides, the CDR3 is TGCGCCAGCAGCCCGGGGGGCAGCCGGGAGACCCAGTACTTC. Translated, it gives CASSPGGSRETQYF.

V gene TRBV5-6 combines with J gene TRBJ1-5; D possibly corresponds to TRBD1 (6 bases). The CDR3 consists of 15 residues. Germline CDR1 reads SGHDT; CDR2 reads YYEEEE. The germline V and J ends were trimmed by 2 bases and 7 bases, with 16 bases remaining between them. CDR3 sequence reads: CASSFWGGGIQPQHF. For the CDR3, the DNA is TGTGCCAGCAGCTTTTGGGGAGGGGGAATCCAGCCCCAGCATTTT. The variable domain in full, with the rest retrieved from reference TRBV5-6 and TRBJ1-5, is DAGVTQSPTHLIKTRGQQVTLRCSPKSGHDTVSWYQQALGQGPQFIFQYYEEEERQRGNFPDRFSGHQFPNYSSELNVNALLLGDSALYLCASSFWGGGIQPQHFGDGTRLSIL.

The CDR3: CASRSTGTGDTQYF. Written as DNA, the CDR3 is TGTGCCAGCAGGTCGACAGGGACGGGCGATACGCAGTATTTT. The V gene is TRBV6-5, the J gene TRBJ2-3; 7 bases fit TRBD1. CDR3 length equals 14 residues. CDR1 and CDR2 (germline): MNHEY, SVGAGI. J gave up 6 bases and V 6 bases, and 9 bases lay outside the gene matches.

The chain combines TRBV6-1 with TRBJ2-7; TRBD2 matches 14 bases. Germline CDR1 reads MNHNS; CDR2 reads SASEGT. Trimming took 2 bases from V and 5 from J; bases not matched to a gene: 14. The CDR3 extends over 19 amino acids. Here the CDR3 DNA reads TGTGCCAGCAGTGAAAGTTGGGCTGGGACTAGCGGGAGACGGAACGAGCAGTACTTC. This translates into CASSESWAGTSGRRNEQYF.

V usage is TRBV5-1 and J usage is TRBJ1-6; the D gene is possibly TRBD1 (5 bases). Germline loops: CDR1 SGHRS, CDR2 YFSETQ. Trimming removed 3 bases from V and 11 bases from J, with 15 bases in between. The CDR3 spans 14 residues. CDR3 protein: CASSSGHVFAPLHF. CDR3 nucleotides: TGCGCCAGCAGCTCTGGACACGTTTTTGCACCCCTCCACTTT.

The rearrangement links TRBV5-5 to TRBJ2-7; no definite D call. The CDR3 has 14 residues. V was cut by 4 bases and J by 0 bases, with 11 bases left in between. Germline V lookup: CDR1 SGHKS, CDR2 YYEKEE (reference sequence). The CDR3 sequence is CASSQEWSSYEQYF. In nucleotides, the CDR3 is TGTGCCAGCAGCCAAGAATGGAGCTCCTACGAGCAGTACTTC. Filled out from reference TRBV5-5 and TRBJ2-7, the complete variable domain reads DAGVTQSPTHLIKTRGQQVTLRCSPISGHKSVSWYQQVLGQGPQFIFQYYEKEERGRGNFPDRFSARQFPNYSSELNVNALLLGDSALYLCASSQEWSSYEQYFGPGTRLTVT.

This clone was detected only once. The CDR3 DNA follows: TGTGCCAGCAGCCAAGGCTGGGGCTATGGCTACACCTTC. It translates to CASSQGWGYGYTF. The J gene is TRBJ1-2, the V gene TRBV3-1 (or the pseudogene TRBV3-2); D not resolved. Per germline, CDR1 LGHDT and CDR2 YNNKEL (reference sequence). The CDR3 extends over 13 amino acids. Between the trimmed V and J ends, which lost 1 base and 4 bases, there was a span of 7 bases.